The next 22 T cell receptor beta chains were all read from a single sample in a study of blood T cell repertoires in COVID-19. The method was immunoSEQ multiplex PCR; TCRdb's version includes in-frame clones alone and lacks a portion of them. The table has 200,000 to 250,000 clones, just over 90% seen once. Material for sequencing was peripheral blood. All receptors derive from a man aged 25 to 40 with acute or convalescent COVID-19.

The J gene is TRBJ2-1, the V gene TRBV11-2, with D hard to call. This CDR3 is 15 amino acids long. With 4 bases removed from V and 4 bases from J, the gap between germline ends came to 14 bases. Germline V CDR1 and CDR2: SGHAT, FQNNGV. The CDR3 nucleotides are TGTGCCAGCAGCTCCCACCAGGCGTTATACAATGAGCAGTTCTTC. This translates into CASSSHQALYNEQFF.

The gene calls are TRBV14 and TRBJ2-1; TRBD2 matches at 7 bases. Losses at the gene ends were 5 bases for V and 4 bases for J; bases not matched to a gene: 11. The germline V gene encodes CDR1 SGHDN and CDR2 FVKESK. The CDR3 has 16 residues. CDR3 bases: TGTGCCAGCAGCTTACGGGGGAGCGGGATATACAATGAGCAGTTCTTC. Its protein product is CASSLRGSGIYNEQFF.

V is TRBV10-1 and J is TRBJ2-3; 9 nucleotides agree with TRBD2. The length of the CDR3 is 16 residues. Trimming at V came to 0 bases and at J to 1 base, leaving 2 bases not matched to a gene. Per germline, CDR1 WNHNN and CDR2 SYGVQD (reference sequence). CDR3 sequence: CASSESLAGGTDTQYF. Here the CDR3 DNA reads TGCGCCAGCAGTGAGTCCTTAGCGGGGGGCACAGATACGCAGTATTTT.

This chain joins TRBV19 and TRBJ2-2, with D perhaps matching TRBD2 (6 bases). Trimming stripped 2 bases from V and 4 bases from J, with 11 bases between. This CDR3 contains 15 residues. Germline V gene data show CDR1 as LNHDA and CDR2 as SQIVND (reference sequence). Written as DNA, the CDR3 is TGTGCCAGTAGTATATGGACCGGGGGCACCGGGGAGCTGTTTTTT. This encodes CASSIWTGGTGELFF.

The chain combines TRBV10-1 with TRBJ2-1; 8 bases match TRBD2. Per the germline V gene, CDR1 is WNHNN and CDR2 is SYGVQD (reference sequence). The CDR3 runs to 16 residues. Losses at the gene ends were 0 bases for V and 4 bases for J; bases not matched to a gene: 5. The CDR3 spells CASSESIPGGYNEQFF. In DNA form, the CDR3 reads TGCGCCAGCAGTGAGTCGATTCCGGGGGGGTACAATGAGCAGTTCTTC.

This clone has only one observation. This sequence joins TRBV19 and TRBJ2-2; 12 nucleotides agree with TRBD2. This CDR3 is built from 16 residues. Germline loops: CDR1 LNHDA, CDR2 SQIVND (reference sequence). The J segment lost 5 bases and the V segment lost 3 bases, leaving 4 bases of the junction unmatched. CDR3 protein: CASSILAGGPTGELFF. The CDR3 DNA is TGTGCCAGTAGTATCCTAGCGGGGGGGCCGACCGGGGAGCTGTTTTTT.

This clone appeared a few times. This chain links TRBV29-1 with TRBJ2-1; perhaps TRBD1 as D (5 bases). Germline loops: CDR1 SQVTM, CDR2 ANQGSEA. There are 10 residues in the CDR3. The V gene lost 6 bases and the J gene lost 12 bases, with 12 bases spanning the gap. In DNA form, the CDR3 reads TGCAGCGTGACGAATAGGGGGCAGTTCTTC. This encodes CSVTNRGQFF.

V is TRBV11-1 and J is TRBJ2-5; TRBD1 might be the D (5 bases). V was clipped by 1 base and J by 2 bases, with 11 bases between them. The CDR3 is made up of 15 amino acids. CDR1 is SGHAT and CDR2 is FQDESV in the germline V gene (reference sequence). This CDR3 reads CASSLDPTGQETQYF. CDR3 nucleotide sequence: TGTGCCAGCAGCTTAGATCCTACAGGACAAGAGACCCAGTACTTC.

This chain joins TRBV28 and TRBJ1-2, with D unresolved. The CDR3 loop spans 13 amino acids. With 6 bases removed from V and 0 bases from J, the gap between germline ends came to 8 bases. Germline lookup yields CDR1 MDHEN and CDR2 SYDVKM. CDR3 loop: CASRTGANYGYTF. The CDR3 DNA follows: TGTGCCAGCAGGACCGGAGCTAACTATGGCTACACCTTC.

The chain carries TRBV18 and TRBJ1-3; D may be TRBD1 (5 bases). V lost 6 bases, J lost 2 bases, and 20 bases lay in between. The CDR3 extends over 17 amino acids. The germline V gene has CDR1 KGHSH and CDR2 LQKENI. CDR3 sequence reads: CASSRLTGGSTGNTIYF. CDR3 bases: TGTGCCAGCTCGCGTCTGACGGGGGGTTCTACTGGAAACACCATATATTTT.

This chain joins TRBV7-3 and TRBJ2-1, with 10 nucleotides matching TRBD2. J lost 0 bases, V lost 5 bases, and 7 bases had no gene match. The germline V gene encodes CDR1 SGHTA and CDR2 FQGTGA. The CDR3 length is 17 residues. CDR3 sequence: CASSPQRTSGSYNEQFF. In DNA form, the CDR3 reads TGTGCCAGCAGCCCACAACGGACTAGCGGCTCCTACAATGAGCAGTTCTTC.

V and J are TRBV5-1 and TRBJ1-2, with D perhaps matching TRBD1 (6 bases). Germline lookup yields CDR1 SGHRS and CDR2 YFSETQ. The CDR3 is 14 residues long. The V gene lost 3 bases and the J gene lost 2 bases, with 11 bases spanning the gap. The CDR3 sequence is CASSWGTRNYGYTF. The CDR3 DNA is TGCGCCAGCAGCTGGGGGACACGAAACTATGGCTACACCTTC.

This clone has a single count. The chain links TRBV5-6 to TRBJ1-1; a weak D match, TRBD1 (5 bases). V was clipped by 4 bases and J by 1 base, with 14 bases between them. CDR1 SGHDT and CDR2 YYEEEE come from the germline V gene. This CDR3 is built from 15 residues. CDR3 DNA: TGTGCCAGCAGCCGACTGGGACTTAAGAACACTGAAGCTTTCTTT. Protein sequence: CASSRLGLKNTEAFF.

The chain is built from TRBV12-5 and TRBJ2-7; 8 bases fit TRBD1. CDR3 size: 15 residues. V gave up 1 base and J gave up 4 bases; unmatched junction bases: 6. Germline V gene sequence: CDR1 LGHNT, CDR2 FRNRAP. Here the CDR3 reads CASGLGTGFSYEQYF. The CDR3 region has the DNA TGTGCTAGTGGTTTGGGGACAGGGTTCTCTTACGAGCAGTACTTC. The whole variable domain, filled in from reference TRBV12-5 and TRBJ2-7, reads DARVTQTPRHKVTEMGQEVTMRCQPILGHNTVFWYRQTMMQGLELLAYFRNRAPLDDSGMPKDRFSAEMPDATLATLKIQPSEPRDSAVYFCASGLGTGFSYEQYFGPGTRLTVT.

The chain joins TRBV4-2 to TRBJ2-1, with 10 bases identical to TRBD2. Germline-derived CDR1 and CDR2 are LGHNA and YNFKEQ. Trimming at V came to 1 base and at J to 14 bases, leaving 5 bases not matched to a gene. The CDR3 sequence is 13 residues long. The CDR3 here is CASSQGFGLAEFF. CDR3 DNA: TGTGCCAGCAGCCAAGGTTTTGGACTAGCGGAGTTCTTC.

V usage is TRBV28 and J usage is TRBJ1-1; D remains ambiguous. V was pared by 4 bases and J by 5 bases, with 11 bases between. The CDR3 consists of 13 residues. Looked up from germline, CDR1 is MDHEN and CDR2 is SYDVKM. Written as DNA, the CDR3 is TGTGCCAGCAGTTCGCTACAGAAAACTGAAGCTTTCTTT. As protein: CASSSLQKTEAFF.

The chain employs TRBV18 and TRBJ1-2; 8 nucleotides align to TRBD1. The CDR3 consists of 13 residues. CDR1 KGHSH and CDR2 LQKENI come from the germline V gene. V shed 2 bases and J 4 bases; nucleotides not matched to a gene: 0. Here the CDR3 DNA reads TGTGCCAGCTCACCAACAGGGGGCTATGGCTACACCTTC. It yields the protein CASSPTGGYGYTF.

The chain combines TRBV11-1 with TRBJ2-7; a possible D gene is TRBD1 (5 bases). Germline V gene data show CDR1 as SGHAT and CDR2 as FQDESV (reference sequence). The CDR3 runs to 14 residues. Trimming took 2 bases from V and 0 from J, leaving 8 bases between them. Here the CDR3 reads CASSLSGNSYEQYF. The CDR3, as DNA: TGTGCCAGCAGCTTATCAGGGAACTCCTACGAGCAGTACTTC.

J is TRBJ1-3 and V is TRBV19; D may be TRBD1 (6 bases). This CDR3 has 15 residues. Germline CDR1 LNHDA, CDR2 SQIVND (reference sequence). Trimming took 5 bases from V and 1 from J, leaving 12 bases between them. CDR3 sequence: CASSASGTSGNTIYF. DNA for the CDR3: TGTGCCAGTAGTGCCTCCGGGACATCTGGAAACACCATATATTTT.

V usage is TRBV5-5 and J usage is TRBJ1-2; the match to TRBD1 covers 8 bases. Germline V lookup: CDR1 SGHKS, CDR2 YYEKEE (reference sequence). V shed 4 bases and J 5 bases; nucleotides not matched to a gene: 13. The CDR3 has 16 residues. The CDR3 sequence is CASSLAMDRAGYGYTF. As DNA, the CDR3 is TGTGCCAGCAGCCTAGCCATGGACAGGGCCGGGTATGGCTACACCTTC.

This chain connects TRBV28 to TRBJ2-7; D may be TRBD2 (6 bases). V lost 6 bases, J lost 4 bases, and 13 bases lay in between. Germline CDR1 MDHEN, CDR2 SYDVKM. This CDR3 has 13 residues. Here the CDR3 reads CASRMGGEYEQYF. CDR3 DNA: TGTGCCAGCAGAATGGGAGGAGAATACGAGCAGTACTTC.

V gene TRBV9 combines with J gene TRBJ2-1; D is possibly TRBD2 (5 bases). Germline V lookup: CDR1 SGDLS, CDR2 YYNGEE. V was shortened by 2 bases and J by 9 bases, with 18 bases between the two germline ends. This CDR3 is built from 15 residues. The CDR3 DNA reads as TGTGCCAGCAGCGTTGACTTAGCGTCGTCTAGTGAGCAGTTCTTC. This encodes CASSVDLASSSEQFF.